This entry lists 32 T cell receptor beta chains sequenced from one sample in a study of CD8 T cells in ankylosing spondylitis. TCRdb redid the calling of the 5' RACE reads with MiXCR, one entry per CDR3 protein. The table includes about 240,000 distinct CDR3 sequences, around 7.8% detected once. Sequenced sample: blood, either unsorted or a sorted T cell fraction (not recorded which). The source is a male donor with ankylosing spondylitis or in good health (not recorded which).

This clonotype was counted many times. The J gene is TRBJ2-7, the V gene TRBV20-1, with D perhaps TRBD1 (5 bases). Trimming took off 3 bases at V and 3 bases at J, with 9 bases between the two ends. Per germline, CDR1 DFQATT and CDR2 SNEGSKA (reference sequence). The CDR3 runs 12 residues. The CDR3 DNA sequence: TGCAGTGCTAGTCGGCAGGGCTACGAGCAGTACTTC. Encoded protein: CSASRQGYEQYF.

The V gene is TRBV13, the J gene TRBJ2-1, with unresolved D. The germline V gene encodes CDR1 PRHDT and CDR2 FYEKMQ (reference sequence). The CDR3 runs to 13 residues. Trimming cost V 4 bases and J 8 bases, with 12 bases left between them. CDR3 residues: CASSSDPPHEQFF. In nucleotides, the CDR3 is TGTGCCAGCAGCTCGGACCCTCCCCATGAGCAGTTCTTC. Together with reference TRBV13 and TRBJ2-1, the CDR3 gives the full variable domain: AAGVIQSPRHLIKEKRETATLKCYPIPRHDTVYWYQQGPGQDPQFLISFYEKMQSDKGSIPDRFSAQQFSDYHSELNMSSLELGDSALYFCASSSDPPHEQFFGPGTRLTVL.

Here the CDR3 DNA reads TGTGCCAGCAGCTCCACCGACAGGGAAGGGGAAAAACTGTTTTTT. Protein sequence: CASSSTDREGEKLFF. This rearrangement joins TRBV12-3 or TRBV12-4 to TRBJ1-4; 7 bases are shared with TRBD1. V was pared by 6 bases and J by 8 bases, with 12 bases of the junction left unmatched. The CDR3 extends over 15 amino acids.

This clonotype has a count of ten or more. The rearrangement links TRBV11-1 to TRBJ2-2; D gene uncertain. The V and J ends lost 5 bases and 1 base respectively, with 20 bases between them. The CDR3 spans 18 residues. Looked up from germline, CDR1 is SGHAT and CDR2 is FQDESV (reference sequence). The CDR3 sequence: CASSNSRARNLNTGELFF. CDR3 in DNA: TGTGCCAGCAGCAACTCCCGGGCCCGAAATCTGAACACCGGGGAGCTGTTTTTT.

The table lists this clonotype with a few counts. The rearrangement joins TRBV5-6 to TRBJ1-1, with TRBD1 matching over 9 bases. V shed 4 bases, J shed 5 bases, and the junction held 3 bases outside the gene matches. There are 13 residues in the CDR3. Germline CDR1 SGHDT, CDR2 YYEEEE. The CDR3 reads CASSRDRVTEAFF. The CDR3 DNA reads as TGTGCCAGCAGCCGGGACAGGGTTACTGAAGCTTTCTTT.

This chain connects TRBV19 to TRBJ2-1; D gene unclear. The CDR3 is made up of 14 amino acids. Trimming removed 4 bases from V and 0 bases from J, with 7 bases in between. Germline CDR1 and CDR2: LNHDA and SQIVND (reference sequence). CDR3 region: CASSTEFSYNEQFF. In DNA form, the CDR3 reads TGTGCCAGTAGTACCGAATTCTCCTACAATGAGCAGTTCTTC.

The J gene is TRBJ2-1, the V gene TRBV30, with D perhaps matching TRBD2 (5 bases). Trimming removed 0 bases from V and 0 bases from J, with 6 bases in between. CDR3 length equals 14 residues. CDR1 GTSNPN and CDR2 SVGIG come from the germline V gene (reference sequence). CDR3 DNA sequence: TGTGCCTGGAGTGTTGACTACTCCTACAATGAGCAGTTCTTC. Its translation is CAWSVDYSYNEQFF.

This clonotype was recorded at least ten times. The chain links TRBV7-2 to TRBJ2-1; a weak D match, TRBD2 (6 bases). This CDR3 has 17 amino acids. Germline V gives CDR1 SGHTA, CDR2 FQGNSA. V lost 4 bases and J 2 bases, leaving 18 bases between the germline ends. The CDR3 loop is CASSYGGTGEPYNEQFF. Written as DNA, the CDR3 is TGTGCCAGCAGCTACGGGGGTACGGGGGAGCCCTACAATGAGCAGTTCTTC.

The rearrangement uses TRBV7-2 and TRBJ1-1; no clear D gene. The CDR3 length is 15 residues. The V gene's germline CDR1 is SGHTA and CDR2 FQGNSA. The V end lost 4 bases, the J end lost 0 bases, and 12 bases lay between the germline ends. The CDR3 DNA reads TGTGCCAGCAGCTACGCAAGGGCCCTGAACACTGAAGCTTTCTTT. Translation: CASSYARALNTEAFF.

This clonotype was observed many times. V gene TRBV20-1 combines with J gene TRBJ2-1; D is undetermined. V was clipped by 6 bases and J by 4 bases, with 7 bases between them. Germline values: CDR1 DFQATT, CDR2 SNEGSKA (reference sequence). This CDR3 region has 11 residues. DNA for the CDR3: TGCAGTGCGAGTGGGTACAATGAGCAGTTCTTC. It translates to CSASGYNEQFF.

This clonotype was recorded many times. The rearrangement joins TRBV7-9 to TRBJ2-5, with D perhaps matching TRBD1 (5 bases). Trimming left V 6 bases short and J 3 bases short, with 14 bases between. The germline V gene has CDR1 SEHNR and CDR2 FQNEAQ (reference sequence). The CDR3 runs 14 residues. CDR3 in DNA: TGTGCCAGCAGTTTATATGGGGCGGAAGAGACCCAGTACTTC. Translation gives CASSLYGAEETQYF.

In its sample, this clonotype was seen many times. This chain joins TRBV18 and TRBJ1-2, with TRBD1 identical over 9 bases. After removal of 4 bases from V and 8 bases from J, the junction contained 5 bases not matched to a gene. This CDR3 has 13 residues. Looked up from germline, CDR1 is KGHSH and CDR2 is LQKENI. CDR3 amino acids: CASSRGQGGGYTF. The CDR3 DNA reads TGTGCCAGCTCACGGGGACAGGGCGGAGGCTACACCTTC.

CDR3 amino acids: CSAPRPSGRADGELFF. CDR3 nucleotides: TGCAGTGCTCCCCGTCCTAGCGGGAGGGCCGACGGGGAGCTGTTTTTT. J is TRBJ2-2 and V is TRBV20-1; 12 bases align to TRBD2. Germline values: CDR1 DFQATT, CDR2 SNEGSKA (reference sequence). The CDR3 covers 16 residues. Germline trimming cut 5 bases from V and 7 bases from J; bases unmatched to any gene: 11.

This clonotype was detected ten times or more. The genes are TRBV24-1 and TRBJ2-1, with D unresolved. Germline lookup yields CDR1 KGHDR and CDR2 SFDVKD. The CDR3 runs to 11 residues. V was shortened by 2 bases and J by 9 bases, with 4 bases between the two germline ends. This CDR3 is CATSDSSEQFF. In nucleotides, the CDR3 is TGTGCCACCAGTGATTCAAGTGAGCAGTTCTTC.

This clonotype has ten or more counts. The chain is built from TRBV11-1 and TRBJ2-1, with D maybe TRBD2 (7 bases). The germline CDR1 and CDR2 sequences are SGHAT and FQDESV (reference sequence). The CDR3 runs to 15 residues. V lost 2 bases and J 8 bases, leaving 16 bases between the germline ends. CDR3 loop: CASSLYGGAVDEQFF. The CDR3 nucleotides read TGTGCCAGCAGCTTATATGGGGGGGCGGTCGATGAGCAGTTCTTC.

This clonotype was seen at least ten times. The chain uses TRBV20-1 and TRBJ1-1, with TRBD1 as a possible D gene (6 bases). This CDR3 comprises 13 residues. Trimming took 6 bases from V and 8 from J, leaving 19 bases between them. Germline loops: CDR1 DFQATT, CDR2 SNEGSKA (reference sequence). The CDR3 sequence: CSAHSLRGREAFF. CDR3 DNA: TGCAGTGCCCATTCCCTCAGGGGCAGGGAAGCTTTCTTT.

This clonotype was seen repeatedly, ten times or more. CDR3 coding DNA: TGTGCCAGCAGTTCCCCAGCGGGAGCGATCAATGAGCAGTTCTTC. It is translated as CASSSPAGAINEQFF. This chain connects TRBV6-5 to TRBJ2-1; 8 bases line up with TRBD2. This CDR3 spans 15 amino acids. CDR1 is MNHEY, CDR2 SVGAGI, per germline. V lost 4 bases and J lost 6; bases outside the gene matches: 8.

This clonotype was seen repeatedly, ten times or more. The CDR3: CASCWGRYNEQFF. As DNA, the CDR3 is TGTGCCAGCTGTTGGGGCCGCTACAATGAGCAGTTCTTC. The V and J genes are TRBV6-5 and TRBJ2-1; the D gene is possibly TRBD1 (5 bases). The CDR3 has 13 amino acids. Trimming stripped 8 bases from V and 3 bases from J, with 11 bases between. Germline values: CDR1 MNHEY, CDR2 SVGAGI.

In this sample, this clonotype turned up many times. The gene calls are TRBV5-1 and TRBJ2-7, with 9 positions matching TRBD2. After removal of 4 bases from V and 3 bases from J, the junction contained 8 bases not matched to a gene. This CDR3 is 15 amino acids long. Per the germline V gene, CDR1 is SGHRS and CDR2 is YFSETQ. The CDR3 loop reads CASSLDSGSGYEQYF. CDR3 DNA: TGCGCCAGCAGCCTCGATAGCGGGAGTGGCTACGAGCAGTACTTC.

The chain employs TRBV30 and TRBJ1-6; a weak D match, TRBD1 (5 bases). Trimming removed 2 bases at V and 10 bases at J, with 15 bases between. CDR3 length: 14 amino acids. CDR1 and CDR2 (germline): GTSNPN, SVGIG (reference sequence). For the CDR3, the DNA is TGTGCCTGGAGTCCGGGGCCGAAGATATCACCCCTCCACTTT. Amino acids: CAWSPGPKISPLHF. The full variable domain, with the rest looked up from reference TRBV30 and TRBJ1-6, is SQTIHQWPATLVQPVGSPLSLECTVEGTSNPNLYWYRQAAGRGLQLLFYSVGIGQISSEVPQNLSASRPQDRQFILSSKKLLLSDSGFYLCAWSPGPKISPLHFGNGTRLTVT.

There are many counts of this clonotype. V gene TRBV4-1 combines with J gene TRBJ2-2, with a weak D call TRBD2 (6 bases). This CDR3 contains 15 residues. Per the germline V gene, CDR1 is MGHRA and CDR2 is YSYEKL. V lost 4 bases, J lost 7 bases, and 16 bases lay in between. The CDR3 here is CASSRSGLLGGELFF. The CDR3 DNA follows: TGCGCCAGCAGCCGATCGGGACTTTTGGGCGGGGAGCTGTTTTTT.

In its sample, this clonotype was seen a few times. The rearrangement links TRBV18 to TRBJ2-1; maybe TRBD1 (6 bases). V was shortened by 3 bases and J by 6 bases, with 12 bases between the two germline ends. Germline CDR1 is KGHSH and CDR2 is LQKENI. The CDR3 is made up of 14 amino acids. The CDR3 loop reads CASSPRQVINEQFF. CDR3 bases: TGTGCCAGCTCACCCCGACAGGTCATCAATGAGCAGTTCTTC. Filled out from reference TRBV18 and TRBJ2-1, the complete variable domain reads NAGVMQNPRHLVRRRGQEARLRCSPMKGHSHVYWYRQLPEEGLKFMVYLQKENIIDESGMPKERFSAEFPKEGPSILRIQQVVRGDSAAYFCASSPRQVINEQFFGPGTRLTVL.

The chain carries TRBV10-3 and TRBJ1-1; 9 nucleotides align to TRBD1. Germline V lookup: CDR1 ENHRY, CDR2 SYGVKD. Trimming at V came to 3 bases and at J to 3 bases, leaving 11 bases not matched to a gene. The CDR3 has 17 residues. CDR3 coding DNA: TGTGCCATCAGTGACGGACAGGGGACCCATGAAGACACTGAAGCTTTCTTT. Translation: CAISDGQGTHEDTEAFF.

This clonotype showed up many times. The V call is TRBV7-2, the J call TRBJ2-5; D not certain. Germline V gene lookup returns CDR1 SGHTA and CDR2 FQGNSA. The CDR3 length is 14 residues. V lost 1 base and J 4 bases, leaving 10 bases between the germline ends. The chain's CDR3 is CASSLGPFLETQYF. The CDR3 region has the DNA TGTGCCAGCAGCTTAGGTCCTTTTCTAGAGACCCAGTACTTC. Full variable domain (remainder filled in from reference TRBV7-2 and TRBJ2-5): GAGVSQSPSNKVTEKGKDVELRCDPISGHTALYWYRQSLGQGLEFLIYFQGNSAPDKSGLPSDRFSAERTGGSVSTLTIQRTQQEDSAVYLCASSLGPFLETQYFGPGTRLLVL.

This clonotype showed up just a few times. The chain has TRBV11-2 and TRBJ2-3; D not resolved. This CDR3 region has 17 residues. The V gene lost 0 bases and the J gene lost 0 bases, with 13 bases spanning the gap. Germline lookup yields CDR1 SGHAT and CDR2 FQNNGV. In DNA, the CDR3 is TGTGCCAGCAGCTTAGAGGTTAAAGCGACAAGCACAGATACGCAGTATTTT. Translation gives CASSLEVKATSTDTQYF. Full variable domain (missing parts from reference TRBV11-2 and TRBJ2-3): EAGVAQSPRYKIIEKRQSVAFWCNPISGHATLYWYQQILGQGPKLLIQFQNNGVVDDSQLPKDRFSAERLKGVDSTLKIQPAKLEDSAVYLCASSLEVKATSTDTQYFGPGTRLTVL.

This clonotype was observed many times. The genes are TRBV5-1 and TRBJ2-1, with D tentatively TRBD1 or TRBD2 (6 bases each). CDR1 is SGHRS and CDR2 is YFSETQ in the germline V gene. CDR3 length: 14 residues. Trimming removed 4 bases at V and 7 bases at J, with 15 bases between. CDR3 in amino acids: CASSGGTPNNEQFF. CDR3 sequence (DNA): TGCGCCAGCAGCGGGGGGACACCTAATAATGAGCAGTTCTTC.

The chain employs TRBV18 and TRBJ2-1; no firm D call. Germline CDR1 is KGHSH and CDR2 is LQKENI. The CDR3 contains 18 residues. Trimming stripped 1 base from V and 1 base from J, with 17 bases between. The CDR3 DNA follows: TGTGCCAGCTCACCACAATACGGACGACCTATTTCCTACAATGAGCAGTTCTTC. Protein sequence: CASSPQYGRPISYNEQFF.

At least ten counts were recorded for this clonotype. CDR3 region: CSAREPGRQGGTGELFF. The CDR3 nucleotides are TGCAGTGCTAGAGAACCGGGAAGGCAGGGGGGCACCGGGGAGCTGTTTTTT. This chain uses TRBV20-1 with TRBJ2-2; TRBD1 is a possible D gene (7 bases). The CDR3 runs 17 residues. Germline V gene lookup returns CDR1 DFQATT and CDR2 SNEGSKA (reference sequence). Trimming removed 0 bases at V and 4 bases at J, with 18 bases between.

This clonotype was picked up a small number of times. The rearrangement links TRBV30 to TRBJ2-7; 9 nucleotides align to TRBD2. Germline V gene sequence: CDR1 GTSNPN, CDR2 SVGIG (reference sequence). The trim removed 1 base at V and 2 bases at J, leaving 6 bases unmatched. The CDR3 is made up of 15 amino acids. CDR3 nucleotide sequence: TGTGCCTGGAGTGCCGGTAGCGGGAGACCCTACGAGCAGTACTTC. This translates into CAWSAGSGRPYEQYF. Full variable domain (remainder filled in from reference TRBV30 and TRBJ2-7): SQTIHQWPATLVQPVGSPLSLECTVEGTSNPNLYWYRQAAGRGLQLLFYSVGIGQISSEVPQNLSASRPQDRQFILSSKKLLLSDSGFYLCAWSAGSGRPYEQYFGPGTRLTVT.

The chain carries TRBV7-3 and TRBJ2-1; a weak D match, TRBD2 (5 bases). CDR1 and CDR2 from the germline V gene are SGHTA and FQGTGA. The CDR3 is 13 residues long. V dropped 6 bases and J dropped 7 bases, with 13 bases sitting between them. The CDR3 region is CASSSPGSNEQFF. CDR3 coding DNA: TGTGCCAGCAGTTCGCCGGGATCTAATGAGCAGTTCTTC.

This clonotype was counted ten times or more. J is TRBJ2-7 and V is TRBV7-8; the D is unclear. Per germline, CDR1 SGHVS and CDR2 FQNEAQ. The CDR3 has 15 residues. With 1 base removed from V and 0 bases from J, the gap between germline ends came to 10 bases. CDR3 protein: CASSLVGSYSYEQYF. As DNA, the CDR3 is TGTGCCAGCAGCTTAGTCGGATCCTACTCCTACGAGCAGTACTTC.

Regarding this clonotype: A read error is possible here, since a much larger clone lies one base away. CDR3 DNA sequence: TGTGCCTGGAGTCTAGTGCTGAATGAGCAGTTCTTC. As protein: CAWSLVLNEQFF. This chain connects TRBV30 to TRBJ2-1, with D unclear. Trimming removed 2 bases at V and 7 bases at J, with 9 bases between. The CDR3 extends over 12 amino acids. Germline V gene lookup returns CDR1 GTSNPN and CDR2 SVGIG (reference sequence).